The source of this TCR beta chain is a study of T cells in localized non-small cell lung cancer. Study results and caveats: Of the tissues analyzed, uninvolved adjacent lung showed maximal T cell clonality, greater than tumor. Only one tumor region was sequenced, so heterogeneity remains possible. Among the top 100 tumor clones, a median about 57 appeared in adjacent lung.

This CDR3 has 15 amino acids. CDR1 is GTSNPN, CDR2 SVGIG, per germline (reference sequence). Trimming took 0 bases from V and 0 from J; bases not matched to a gene: 2. The table came from immunoSEQ multiplex PCR; TCRdb's copy has only in-frame clones and leaves some out. Of 20,000 to 30,000 clones in the sample, 70% to 90% were seen once. A word on this clone: Its specificity is not known.

Here the sequenced sample was peripheral blood, taken before any cancer treatment. This sequence joins TRBV30 and TRBJ2-3; TRBD2 aligns across 8 bases. This TCR was sampled from a female donor older than 55 with stage I lung adenocarcinoma. CDR3 protein: CAWSVASGSTDTQYF. CDR3 nucleotide sequence: TGTGCCTGGAGTGTAGCTAGCGGGAGCACAGATACGCAGTATTTT.